The rows below give T cell receptor beta chains drawn from one sample of a study of T cell clonotyping in hematopoietic cell transplantation. The protocol was immunoSEQ multiplex PCR, while the TCRdb copy is restricted to in-frame clones and leaves out a portion. The sample comprises about 14,000 clones, 90% to 95% of which are singletons, and approximately 4.9% rests with the top ten. Source: PBMCs, taken 30 days after allogeneic stem cell transplant. These receptors all stem from a male patient aged 60 to 75 who had an allogeneic stem cell transplant from an unrelated donor, so the T cells may come from the graft donor. Some clones in this sample may be carry-over from other donors' samples. CDR3s include the opening cysteine and the closing phenylalanine or tryptophan. D genes are given only for firm matches. Some rows have no size entry. The others give once, few or many, or a class for an expanded clone.

v_gene: TRBV5-6; j_gene: TRBJ2-5; d_gene: -; abundance: -; CDR3nt: TGTGCCAGCAGCTTGCTGGCGGCCCAAGAGACCCAGTACTTC; CDR3aa: CASSLLAAQETQYF
v_gene: TRBV27; j_gene: TRBJ1-1; d_gene: -; abundance: -; CDR3nt: TGTGCCAGCAGTCAGGTGGGGGGAACTGAAGCTTTCTTT; CDR3aa: CASSQVGGTEAFF
v_gene: TRBV7-2; j_gene: TRBJ1-1; d_gene: -; abundance: -; CDR3nt: TGTGCCAGCTCCCGTGCCAGGGACACTGAAGCTTTCTTT; CDR3aa: CASSRARDTEAFF
v_gene: TRBV19; j_gene: TRBJ1-5; d_gene: -; abundance: -; CDR3nt: TGTGCCAGTAGTATCAGGAATGGGCAGCCCCAGCATTTT; CDR3aa: CASSIRNGQPQHF
v_gene: TRBV19; j_gene: TRBJ1-6; d_gene: -; abundance: -; CDR3nt: TGTGCCAGTAGTATAGAGGGTCGGAATTCACCCCTCCACTTT; CDR3aa: CASSIEGRNSPLHF
v_gene: TRBV6-1; j_gene: TRBJ1-2; d_gene: -; abundance: -; CDR3nt: TGTGCCAGCAGCGACGGAAACTATGGCTACACCTTC; CDR3aa: CASSDGNYGYTF
v_gene: TRBV14; j_gene: TRBJ1-3; d_gene: TRBD1; abundance: -; CDR3nt: TGTGCCAGCAGCCGAGACAGGGGCCGCTCTGGAAACACCATATATTTT; CDR3aa: CASSRDRGRSGNTIYF
v_gene: TRBV9; j_gene: TRBJ1-1; d_gene: -; abundance: -; CDR3nt: TGTGCCAGCAGCGTGGGGTGGAGCACTGAAGCTTTCTTT; CDR3aa: CASSVGWSTEAFF
v_gene: TRBV4-1; j_gene: TRBJ1-1; d_gene: -; abundance: -; CDR3nt: TGCGCCAGCAGCCAAGCTGCTGTCACTGAAGCTTTCTTT; CDR3aa: CASSQAAVTEAFF
v_gene: TRBV2; j_gene: TRBJ2-7; d_gene: -; abundance: -; CDR3nt: TGTGCCAGCAGTGCAGGGAACTACGAGCAGTACTTC; CDR3aa: CASSAGNYEQYF
v_gene: TRBV4-2; j_gene: TRBJ2-4; d_gene: -; abundance: -; CDR3nt: TGTGCCAGCAGCCAAGAAGGAGGCATTCAGTACTTC; CDR3aa: CASSQEGGIQYF
v_gene: TRBV10-3; j_gene: TRBJ1-6; d_gene: -; abundance: -; CDR3nt: TGTGCCATCAGTGATGGACAGTCGGGTATTAATTCACCCCTCCACTTT; CDR3aa: CAISDGQSGINSPLHF
v_gene: TRBV7-2; j_gene: TRBJ1-5; d_gene: TRBD1; abundance: -; CDR3nt: TGTGCCAGCAGCTACAGGGGAGGAGATCAGCCCCAGCATTTT; CDR3aa: CASSYRGGDQPQHF
v_gene: TRBV6-5; j_gene: TRBJ2-1; d_gene: -; abundance: -; CDR3nt: TGTGCCAGCAGTTACACTGGGGGCGTCGGGGAGCAGTTCTTC; CDR3aa: CASSYTGGVGEQFF
v_gene: TRBV2; j_gene: TRBJ1-6; d_gene: -; abundance: -; CDR3nt: TGTGCCAGCAGCACCCAGGGGTTAGGTAATTCACCCCTCCACTTT; CDR3aa: CASSTQGLGNSPLHF
v_gene: TRBV6-5; j_gene: TRBJ2-1; d_gene: -; abundance: -; CDR3nt: TGTGCCAGCAGTTACTCGATTTTCGCCGAGCAGTTCTTC; CDR3aa: CASSYSIFAEQFF
v_gene: TRBV2; j_gene: TRBJ2-7; d_gene: -; abundance: once; CDR3nt: TGTGCCAGCAAGGAGCCCTTTAGCTCCTACGAGCAGTACTTC; CDR3aa: CASKEPFSSYEQYF
v_gene: TRBV5-4; j_gene: TRBJ2-1; d_gene: TRBD2; abundance: -; CDR3nt: TGTGCCAGCAGCTTGTCGCTAGCGGGGGGTCACTACAATGAGCAGTTCTTC; CDR3aa: CASSLSLAGGHYNEQFF
v_gene: TRBV6-5; j_gene: TRBJ2-3; d_gene: TRBD1; abundance: -; CDR3nt: TGTGCCAGCAGACAGGGGGGTTTTAGCACAGATACGCAGTATTTT; CDR3aa: CASRQGGFSTDTQYF
v_gene: TRBV11-2; j_gene: TRBJ2-7; d_gene: -; abundance: -; CDR3nt: TGTGCCAGCAGTCGCGCCTACGAGCAGTACTTC; CDR3aa: CASSRAYEQYF
v_gene: TRBV29-1; j_gene: TRBJ2-3; d_gene: -; abundance: -; CDR3nt: TGCAGCGTTGGAGAGGGCACAGATACGCAGTATTTT; CDR3aa: CSVGEGTDTQYF
v_gene: TRBV4-1; j_gene: TRBJ2-5; d_gene: -; abundance: -; CDR3nt: TGCGCCAGCAGCCAAGATGGGGGGCTAACGGGAGGTGCACAAGAGACCCAGTACTTC; CDR3aa: CASSQDGGLTGGAQETQYF
v_gene: TRBV11-2; j_gene: TRBJ1-1; d_gene: TRBD1; abundance: once; CDR3nt: TGTGCCAGCACCCAGACCGGGACAGGGGTCCGGAACACTGAAGCTTTCTTT; CDR3aa: CASTQTGTGVRNTEAFF
v_gene: TRBV10-3; j_gene: TRBJ1-5; d_gene: -; abundance: -; CDR3nt: TGTGCCATCAGCGAAGAGTTGGGGGGAGGCAATCAGCCCCAGCATTTT; CDR3aa: CAISEELGGGNQPQHF
v_gene: TRBV7-8; j_gene: TRBJ2-7; d_gene: -; abundance: -; CDR3nt: TGTGCCAGCAGCCGATCTCCAGACTTGGCAAGCTACGAGCAGTACTTC; CDR3aa: CASSRSPDLASYEQYF
v_gene: TRBV19; j_gene: TRBJ2-3; d_gene: -; abundance: few; CDR3nt: TGTGCCAGTAGTACTACAGTTACAGATACGCAGTATTTT; CDR3aa: CASSTTVTDTQYF
v_gene: TRBV2; j_gene: TRBJ1-2; d_gene: -; abundance: once; CDR3nt: TGTGCCAGCAGTGATCGGACAGACTATGGCTACACCTTC; CDR3aa: CASSDRTDYGYTF
v_gene: TRBV29-1; j_gene: TRBJ1-2; d_gene: -; abundance: -; CDR3nt: TGCATCACTAAAGGGGGGGGCGGCTACACCTTC; CDR3aa: CITKGGGGYTF
v_gene: TRBV6-1; j_gene: TRBJ1-5; d_gene: -; abundance: -; CDR3nt: TGTGCCAGCAGCCCTGAGGTGTTGGGGCATCAGCCCCAGCATTTT; CDR3aa: CASSPEVLGHQPQHF
v_gene: TRBV7-2; j_gene: TRBJ1-2; d_gene: -; abundance: -; CDR3nt: TGTGCCAGCAGCCCGCGACGGAGTGCGGGGGCGCATGGCTACACCTTC; CDR3aa: CASSPRRSAGAHGYTF
v_gene: TRBV10-3; j_gene: TRBJ1-3; d_gene: TRBD1; abundance: -; CDR3nt: TGTGCCATCAGCAGAGGGACAGAGTCTGGAAACACCATATATTTT; CDR3aa: CAISRGTESGNTIYF
v_gene: TRBV6-6; j_gene: TRBJ2-2; d_gene: -; abundance: -; CDR3nt: TGTGCCAGCAGTTTCCTTGAGTTCCACACCGGGGAGCTGTTTTTT; CDR3aa: CASSFLEFHTGELFF
v_gene: TRBV25-1; j_gene: TRBJ2-7; d_gene: TRBD1; abundance: -; CDR3nt: TGTGCCAGCAGTGACGACTGGACAGGCCGGTCCTACGAGCAGTACTTC; CDR3aa: CASSDDWTGRSYEQYF
v_gene: TRBV7-9; j_gene: TRBJ1-6; d_gene: TRBD1; abundance: -; CDR3nt: TGTGCCAGCAGGTCCTCGACAGGGAGGTATAATTCACCCCTCCACTTT; CDR3aa: CASRSSTGRYNSPLHF
v_gene: TRBV4-3; j_gene: TRBJ2-3; d_gene: TRBD2; abundance: -; CDR3nt: TGCGCCAGCAGCCGAGGACTAGCGGGGGGGAGGGCAGATACGCAGTATTTT; CDR3aa: CASSRGLAGGRADTQYF
v_gene: TRBV6-1; j_gene: TRBJ1-3; d_gene: TRBD1; abundance: -; CDR3nt: TGTGCCAGCAGTGGAGGACAGGGGGCGGGAAACACCATATATTTT; CDR3aa: CASSGGQGAGNTIYF
v_gene: TRBV19; j_gene: TRBJ1-5; d_gene: -; abundance: -; CDR3nt: TGTGCCAGTAAAGACAGCGGCAATCAGCCCCAGCATTTT; CDR3aa: CASKDSGNQPQHF
v_gene: TRBV7-2; j_gene: TRBJ2-4; d_gene: TRBD1; abundance: -; CDR3nt: TGTGCCAGCAGCCCTCCGGACAGGGGGAACATTCAGTACTTC; CDR3aa: CASSPPDRGNIQYF
v_gene: TRBV5-4; j_gene: TRBJ2-7; d_gene: -; abundance: -; CDR3nt: TGTGCCAGCAGCTTGAGGGCAAACCCCTACGAGCAGTACTTC; CDR3aa: CASSLRANPYEQYF
v_gene: TRBV7-2; j_gene: TRBJ1-1; d_gene: -; abundance: -; CDR3nt: TGTGCCAGCAGCTTAGTAGCAGGGGACACTGAAGCTTTCTTT; CDR3aa: CASSLVAGDTEAFF
v_gene: TRBV19; j_gene: TRBJ2-7; d_gene: -; abundance: once; CDR3nt: TGTGCCAGTAGTATTATCGGGAACCCTAACCACGAGCAGTACTTC; CDR3aa: CASSIIGNPNHEQYF
v_gene: TRBV2; j_gene: TRBJ2-3; d_gene: -; abundance: once; CDR3nt: TGTGCCAGCAGTGTTCGGGGCGAGGGGGATACGCAGTATTTT; CDR3aa: CASSVRGEGDTQYF
v_gene: TRBV29-1; j_gene: TRBJ1-2; d_gene: -; abundance: -; CDR3nt: TGCAGCGTTGAAGGGGGGATCGGGACGTTAGGAGGCTACACCTTC; CDR3aa: CSVEGGIGTLGGYTF
v_gene: TRBV5-1; j_gene: TRBJ1-2; d_gene: TRBD1; abundance: -; CDR3nt: TGCGCCAGCAGCCGACTAACAGGGGGCGACTATGGCTACACCTTC; CDR3aa: CASSRLTGGDYGYTF
v_gene: TRBV5-1; j_gene: TRBJ2-7; d_gene: TRBD2; abundance: -; CDR3nt: TGCGCCAGCAGCTCGGGGCTAGCGGGGGGCGAGCAGTACTTC; CDR3aa: CASSSGLAGGEQYF
v_gene: TRBV19; j_gene: TRBJ1-3; d_gene: -; abundance: once; CDR3nt: TGTGCCAGTAGTTCCCCCCACCGGGCTGGAAACACCATATATTTT; CDR3aa: CASSSPHRAGNTIYF
v_gene: TRBV7-2; j_gene: TRBJ1-3; d_gene: -; abundance: -; CDR3nt: TGTGCCAGCAGCAGGAACGTGGGGACCGCCGGCAAGGCTGGAAACACCATATATTTT; CDR3aa: CASSRNVGTAGKAGNTIYF
v_gene: TRBV5-1; j_gene: TRBJ2-3; d_gene: -; abundance: -; CDR3nt: TGCGCCAGCAGCTTGGGGCAGTACACAGATACGCAGTATTTT; CDR3aa: CASSLGQYTDTQYF
v_gene: TRBV4-1; j_gene: TRBJ1-5; d_gene: -; abundance: -; CDR3nt: TGCGCCAGCAGCCAAGCGACCCCGGGGAGTCAGCCCCAGCATTTT; CDR3aa: CASSQATPGSQPQHF
v_gene: TRBV29-1; j_gene: TRBJ2-5; d_gene: -; abundance: -; CDR3nt: TGCAGCGTTGTCGAGGCTGGGGGTCCGGAGACCCAGTACTTC; CDR3aa: CSVVEAGGPETQYF
v_gene: TRBV5-1; j_gene: TRBJ1-1; d_gene: -; abundance: once; CDR3nt: TGCGCCAGCAGCTTACCAGGCGGTGAAGCTTTCTTT; CDR3aa: CASSLPGGEAFF
v_gene: TRBV2; j_gene: TRBJ2-3; d_gene: TRBD2; abundance: -; CDR3nt: TGTGCCGGAGCGGGGGGGCCGATAGATACGCAGTATTTT; CDR3aa: CAGAGGPIDTQYF
v_gene: TRBV5-1; j_gene: TRBJ1-1; d_gene: TRBD1; abundance: -; CDR3nt: TGCGCCAGCAGCTCACAGGGGGCGCGGACTGAAGCTTTCTTT; CDR3aa: CASSSQGARTEAFF